The T cell receptor beta chain under discussion was sequenced for a study of T cell responses to AZD1222 COVID-19 vaccine. Germline V gene sequence: CDR1 DFQATT, CDR2 SNEGSKA (reference sequence). V lost 3 bases, J lost 6 bases, and 15 bases lay in between. The CDR3 sequence is 14 residues long. Study observations and caveats: When two AZD1222 doses had been given, Spike-specific TCR breadth and depth rose.

Points on this clone: Its antigen is still unknown.

The assay was immunoSEQ multiplex PCR, and TCRdb's table has in-frame clones only and misses some. The sample contains around 130,000 clones, 91% of which appear only once. This TCR was recovered from an adult in good health. The material sequenced was peripheral blood, taken on day 0 of AZD1222 vaccination. The chain joins TRBV20-1 to TRBJ2-1; D is uncertain. This CDR3 is CSASRVLGSNEQFF. CDR3 DNA: TGCAGTGCTAGTCGTGTCTTGGGGTCCAATGAGCAGTTCTTC.